Below, 22 T cell receptor beta chains from the same sample are listed, as sequenced in a study of T cell responses to AZD1222 COVID-19 vaccine. Measured with immunoSEQ multiplex PCR; TCRdb has only the in-frame clones, and not every one. The data contain 150,000 to 200,000 clones, 85% to 95% of them singletons. This specimen was peripheral blood, taken on day 0 of AZD1222 vaccination. The receptors originated from an adult in good health.

The table lists this clone with a count of one. The gene calls are TRBV19 and TRBJ2-7; 11 bases fit TRBD1. Trimming cost V 5 bases and J 7 bases; bases outside gene matches: 4. CDR3 length: 13 amino acids. The germline V gene encodes CDR1 LNHDA and CDR2 SQIVND (reference sequence). CDR3 sequence (DNA): TGTGCCAGTAGTGGACAGGGGGCGAGGGAGCAGTACTTC. Translation gives CASSGQGAREQYF.

The chain couples TRBV9 to TRBJ1-1; D is perhaps TRBD1 (6 bases). The CDR3 length is 14 residues. Germline CDR1 reads SGDLS; CDR2 reads YYNGEE. Trimming removed 2 bases at V and 6 bases at J, with 14 bases between. CDR3 in DNA: TGTGCCAGCAGCGTCAGGACAGAGGGTCCTGAAGCTTTCTTT. Protein sequence: CASSVRTEGPEAFF.

Only one count was recorded for this clone. The CDR3 coding sequence is TGTGCCAGCAGTTACCCAGGGGCTGAAGCTTTCTTT. Amino acid sequence: CASSYPGAEAFF. The V gene is TRBV6-5, the J gene TRBJ1-1; possibly TRBD1 for D (6 bases). The CDR3 consists of 12 residues. V lost 2 bases and J 6 bases, leaving 7 bases between the germline ends. Per the germline V gene, CDR1 is MNHEY and CDR2 is SVGAGI.

The chain carries TRBV5-5 and TRBJ1-1; no reliable D call. Trimming took off 4 bases at V and 1 base at J, with 11 bases between the two ends. The CDR3 runs to 14 residues. Germline V gives CDR1 SGHKS, CDR2 YYEKEE (reference sequence). The CDR3 region has the DNA TGTGCCAGCAGCCCGATTGAGGCGAACACTGAAGCTTTCTTT. It codes for CASSPIEANTEAFF.

The chain uses TRBV27 and TRBJ1-5; the D is unclear. V dropped 6 bases and J dropped 6 bases, with 9 bases sitting between them. Germline V gives CDR1 MNHEY, CDR2 SMNVEV (reference sequence). The CDR3 loop spans 12 amino acids. The CDR3 DNA sequence: TGTGCCAGCAGGTCCGGGGTTCAGCCCCAGCATTTT. It is translated as CASRSGVQPQHF.

This chain links TRBV30 with TRBJ1-5; weak D call: TRBD1 (6 bases). The CDR3 has 14 amino acids. Trimming left V 5 bases short and J 4 bases short, with 15 bases between. Per the germline V gene, CDR1 is GTSNPN and CDR2 is SVGIG (reference sequence). This CDR3 reads CAWSTGTTNQPQHF. The CDR3 DNA reads as TGTGCCTGGTCTACCGGGACAACGAATCAGCCCCAGCATTTT.

The V gene is TRBV27, the J gene TRBJ1-1; TRBD1 matches at 7 bases. This CDR3 contains 17 residues. The germline CDR1 and CDR2 sequences are MNHEY and SMNVEV (reference sequence). The V gene end was trimmed by 5 bases and the J gene end by 3 bases; junction bases not matched to a gene: 15. The CDR3 reads CASSPRGSFLQDTEAFF. The DNA of the CDR3 is TGTGCCAGCAGTCCCAGGGGGTCATTCCTACAGGACACTGAAGCTTTCTTT.

The V gene is TRBV7-9, the J gene TRBJ2-1; 8 bases match TRBD2. V lost 5 bases and J lost 6; bases outside the gene matches: 21. The CDR3 has 19 amino acids. CDR1 and CDR2 from the germline V gene are SEHNR and FQNEAQ (reference sequence). The CDR3 nucleotides read TGTGCCAGCAGCAACACCGGGACTAGAGGGCATTATCAACTCAATGAGCAGTTCTTC. It is translated as CASSNTGTRGHYQLNEQFF.

This clone was detected only once. The rearrangement uses TRBV6-5 and TRBJ2-7; a weak D match, TRBD1 (6 bases). V lost 6 bases and J lost 3, with 18 bases in between. Germline CDR1 is MNHEY and CDR2 is SVGAGI. The CDR3 totals 15 residues. The CDR3 sequence is CASRKQGRLDYEQYF. DNA for the CDR3: TGTGCCAGCAGAAAACAGGGCCGCTTGGACTACGAGCAGTACTTC.

V gene TRBV4-1 combines with J gene TRBJ2-7, with 10 bases fitting TRBD2. This CDR3 has 16 residues. Losses at the gene ends were 0 bases for V and 0 bases for J; bases not matched to a gene: 2. The germline V gene has CDR1 MGHRA and CDR2 YSYEKL. The CDR3 DNA reads TGCGCCAGCAGCCAAGAGCTAGCGGGGGCCTCCTACGAGCAGTACTTC. It yields the protein CASSQELAGASYEQYF.

This clone was seen once. This sequence joins TRBV6-5 and TRBJ2-1; 12 bases are a match to TRBD2. Losses at the gene ends were 6 bases for V and 12 bases for J; bases not matched to a gene: 12. Germline-derived CDR1 and CDR2 are MNHEY and SVGAGI. The CDR3 runs 15 residues. The CDR3 bases are TGTGCCAGCAGGAATGGCCTAGCGGGGGGGCTTTGGCAGTTCTTC. Amino acids: CASRNGLAGGLWQFF.

The rearrangement uses TRBV7-2 and TRBJ1-1; the D is unclear. The germline V gene has CDR1 SGHTA and CDR2 FQGNSA. Trimming removed 2 bases at V and 12 bases at J, with 16 bases between. The CDR3 has 13 residues. DNA for the CDR3: TGTGCCAGCAGCTTAATCGGGTGGCAGGAAACTTTCTTT. Translation gives CASSLIGWQETFF.

CDR3 residues: CASSPQGNQPQHF. The CDR3 DNA follows: TGTGCCAGCAGCCCACAGGGCAATCAGCCCCAGCATTTT. V is TRBV27 and J is TRBJ1-5; the D gene is possibly TRBD1 (5 bases). Germline V gene data show CDR1 as MNHEY and CDR2 as SMNVEV (reference sequence). There are 13 residues in the CDR3. The ends were cut back, 6 bases at V and 2 bases at J, with 8 bases in the middle.

The chain has TRBV4-1 and TRBJ1-1, with D perhaps matching TRBD1 (6 bases). The CDR3 has 13 residues. CDR1 and CDR2 (germline): MGHRA, YSYEKL. Trimming took 8 bases from V and 3 from J, leaving 13 bases between them. CDR3 sequence: CASGNRVDTEAFF. DNA of the CDR3: TGCGCCAGCGGAAACAGGGTCGACACTGAAGCTTTCTTT.

The chain is built from TRBV9 and TRBJ2-3, with D perhaps TRBD1 (5 bases). Trimming removed 3 bases at V and 6 bases at J, with 14 bases between. The CDR3 contains 14 residues. CDR1 is SGDLS and CDR2 is YYNGEE in the germline V gene. The CDR3 DNA reads TGTGCCAGCAGCGCCAGGGTTGCTGGGGATACGCAGTATTTT. As protein: CASSARVAGDTQYF. The variable domain in full, completed from reference TRBV9 and TRBJ2-3, reads DSGVTQTPKHLITATGQRVTLRCSPRSGDLSVYWYQQSLDQGLQFLIQYYNGEERAKGNILERFSAQQFPDLHSELNLSSLELGDSALYFCASSARVAGDTQYFGPGTRLTVL.

This clone has just one count. This chain uses TRBV20-1 with TRBJ2-5, with D unresolved. Germline assignment: CDR1 DFQATT and CDR2 SNEGSKA (reference sequence). V was clipped by 6 bases and J by 5 bases, with 10 bases between them. This CDR3 has 11 residues. The CDR3 DNA sequence: TGCAGTGCGGGCGTTCCGGAGACCCAGTACTTC. Translating gives CSAGVPETQYF.

This sequence joins TRBV5-4 and TRBJ2-5, with 8 bases lining up with TRBD2. V trimming: 1 base; J trimming: 2 bases; junction bases outside the gene matches: 4. CDR3 length: 15 residues. Germline V gene sequence: CDR1 SGHNT, CDR2 YYREEE (reference sequence). CDR3 sequence (DNA): TGTGCCAGCAGCTTGTGGAGCGGGGGACAAGAGACCCAGTACTTC. It codes for CASSLWSGGQETQYF.

This clone has just one count. The chain joins TRBV28 to TRBJ1-1; 9 bases map to TRBD1. V dropped 9 bases and J dropped 7; count of bases not matched to a gene: 9. The CDR3 extends over 13 amino acids. The germline V gene encodes CDR1 MDHEN and CDR2 SYDVKM. The CDR3 DNA follows: TGTGCCAGTGTTCGGACAGGGGCATTTGAAGCTTTCTTT. As protein: CASVRTGAFEAFF. The full variable domain, in which reference TRBV28 and TRBJ1-1 provide the parts outside the CDR3, is DVKVTQSSRYLVKRTGEKVFLECVQDMDHENMFWYRQDPGLGLRLIYFSYDVKMKEKGDIPEGYSVSREKKERFSLILESASTNQTSMYLCASVRTGAFEAFFGQGTRLTVV.

This clone was seen a few times. The chain joins TRBV13 to TRBJ2-2, with D unclear. Trimming pared 4 bases from V and 1 base from J, leaving 10 bases between. CDR1 and CDR2 (germline): PRHDT, FYEKMQ (reference sequence). The CDR3 runs to 15 residues. The CDR3 here is CASSSDFENTGELFF. As DNA, the CDR3 is TGTGCCAGCAGCTCTGACTTTGAGAACACCGGGGAGCTGTTTTTT.

The DNA for the CDR3 is TGTGCCATCAGGGGTTGGGGGTCGGGAGATACGCAGTATTTT. Its protein product is CAIRGWGSGDTQYF. The rearrangement uses TRBV10-3 and TRBJ2-3; D possibly matches TRBD1 or TRBD2 (5 bases each). Per germline, CDR1 ENHRY and CDR2 SYGVKD. Trimming took off 6 bases at V and 5 bases at J, with 15 bases between the two ends. There are 14 residues in the CDR3.

The chain links TRBV10-2 to TRBJ1-2; no clear D. The CDR3 has 14 residues. In germline, CDR1 is WSHSY, CDR2 SAAADI. The ends were cut back, 3 bases at V and 8 bases at J, with 16 bases in the middle. The DNA for the CDR3 is TGCGCCAGCAGTGATGGGGTATACTATGTGGGCTACACCTTC. It is translated as CASSDGVYYVGYTF.

The chain recombines TRBV7-2 with TRBJ1-5; D not resolved. Deletions cut 4 bases from V and 3 bases from J, with 7 bases between. This CDR3 is built from 13 residues. Germline CDR1 reads SGHTA; CDR2 reads FQGNSA. The CDR3 here is CASSSESNQPQHF. CDR3 DNA sequence: TGTGCCAGCAGCTCAGAGTCCAATCAGCCCCAGCATTTT.